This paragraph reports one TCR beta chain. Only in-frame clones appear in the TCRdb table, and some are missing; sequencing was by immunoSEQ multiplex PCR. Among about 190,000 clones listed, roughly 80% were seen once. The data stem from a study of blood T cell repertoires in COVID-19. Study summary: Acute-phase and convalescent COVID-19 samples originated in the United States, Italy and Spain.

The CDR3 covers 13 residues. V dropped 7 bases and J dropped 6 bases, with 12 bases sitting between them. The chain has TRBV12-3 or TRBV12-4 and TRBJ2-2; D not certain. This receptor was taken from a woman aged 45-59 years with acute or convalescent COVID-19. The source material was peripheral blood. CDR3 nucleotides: TGTGCCAGCACCTCGGTTTTGCCCGGGGAGCTGTTTTTT. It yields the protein CASTSVLPGELFF.